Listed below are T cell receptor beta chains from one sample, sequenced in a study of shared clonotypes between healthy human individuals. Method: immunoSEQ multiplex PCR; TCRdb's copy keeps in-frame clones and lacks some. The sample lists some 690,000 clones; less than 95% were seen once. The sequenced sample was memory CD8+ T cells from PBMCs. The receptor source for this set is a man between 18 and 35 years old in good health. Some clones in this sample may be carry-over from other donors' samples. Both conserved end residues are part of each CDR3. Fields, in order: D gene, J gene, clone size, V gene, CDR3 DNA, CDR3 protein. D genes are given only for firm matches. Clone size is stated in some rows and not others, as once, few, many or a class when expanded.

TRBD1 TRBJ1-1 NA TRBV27 TGTGCCAGCAGTCACTCCGGGACAGGGGATGTTGAAGCTTTCTTT CASSHSGTGDVEAFF
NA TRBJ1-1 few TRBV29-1 TGCAGCGTTGAAGATCAGTCAGGTTACGGTTTCTTT CSVEDQSGYGFF
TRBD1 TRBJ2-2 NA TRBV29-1 TGCAGCGGACAGGGGGCCGGCGGGGAGCTGTTTTTT CSGQGAGGELFF
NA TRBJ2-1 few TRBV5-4 TGTGCCAGCAGCCCTAGGGCCTACAATGAGCAGTTCTTC CASSPRAYNEQFF
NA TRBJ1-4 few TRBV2 TGTGCCAGCAGTCCCACCGAGGGAGTTGGTGAAAAACTGTTTTTT CASSPTEGVGEKLFF
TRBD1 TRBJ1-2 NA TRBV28 TGTGCCAGCAGTTCCTTTGACAGGGATTTATGGGGCTACACCTTC CASSSFDRDLWGYTF
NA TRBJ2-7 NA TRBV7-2 TGTGCCAGCAGCTCCCCCTCCCCCGAGCAGTACTTC CASSSPSPEQYF
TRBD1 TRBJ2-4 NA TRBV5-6 TGTGCCAGCAGCCCGGGACAGGGAATTGGCATTCAGTACTTC CASSPGQGIGIQYF
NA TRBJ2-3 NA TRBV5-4 TGTGCCAGCAGCTCCAGAGCAGATACGCAGTATTTT CASSSRADTQYF
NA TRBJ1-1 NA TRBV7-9 TGTGCCAGCAACTTCGGTCCGGCGCACACTGAAGCTTTCTTT CASNFGPAHTEAFF
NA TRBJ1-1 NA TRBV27 TGTGCCAGCAGTTTATACAGGGACACTGAAGCTTTCTTT CASSLYRDTEAFF
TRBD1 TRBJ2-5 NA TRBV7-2 TGTGCCAGCAGCTTAGGGGGGACAGCCCTAGAAGAGACCCAGTACTTC CASSLGGTALEETQYF
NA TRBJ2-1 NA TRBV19 TGTGCCAGTAGTATGAGGGGAGAGCAGTTCTTC CASSMRGEQFF
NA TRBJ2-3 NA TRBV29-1 TGCAGCGTTGTGGGATCTAACACAGATACGCAGTATTTT CSVVGSNTDTQYF
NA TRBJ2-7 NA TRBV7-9 TGTGCCAGCAGCCCGCCGGACAGATTGCTACACGAGCAGTACTTC CASSPPDRLLHEQYF
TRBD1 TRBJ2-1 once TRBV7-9 TGTGCCAGCACCCCCGGACAGGTTTCCTACAATGAGCAGTTCTTC CASTPGQVSYNEQFF
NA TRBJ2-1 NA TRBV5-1 TGCGCCAGCAGCCCGGGACGGACAGATGAGCAGTTCTTC CASSPGRTDEQFF
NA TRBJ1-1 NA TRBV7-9 TGTGCCAGCAGCTTAGTCCGGGGGAACACTGAAGCTTTCTTT CASSLVRGNTEAFF
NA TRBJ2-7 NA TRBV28 TGTGCCAGCAGTTTAGCTTTCCTGGGACACCTATACGAGCAGTACTTC CASSLAFLGHLYEQYF
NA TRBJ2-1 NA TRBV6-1 TGTGCCAGCAGTGAGGGGGCCGCCCATGAGCAGTTCTTC CASSEGAAHEQFF
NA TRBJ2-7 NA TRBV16 TGTGCCAGCAGCCTACGGACAGCCGAGCAGTACTTC CASSLRTAEQYF
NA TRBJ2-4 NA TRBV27 TGTGCCAGCAGTCCACAGGGAGGGGAGGGAAACATTCAGTACTTC CASSPQGGEGNIQYF
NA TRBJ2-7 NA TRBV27 TGTGCCAGCAGTCCCGAACCGTCCCTCTTTACGTTAGAGCAGTACTTC CASSPEPSLFTLEQYF
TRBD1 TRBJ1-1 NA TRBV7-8 TGTGCCAGCAGCCATCGACAGGGAACTACTATGAACACTGAAGCTTTCTTT CASSHRQGTTMNTEAFF
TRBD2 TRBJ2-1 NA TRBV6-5 TGTGCCAGCAGTTACGGGCGGACTAGGCTCAATGAGCAGTTCTTC CASSYGRTRLNEQFF
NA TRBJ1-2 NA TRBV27 TGTGCCAGTAAAACAGGTTTCTATGGCTACACCTTC CASKTGFYGYTF
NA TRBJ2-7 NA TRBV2 TGTGCCAGCAGATCCCGACAGGGACTTACCTACGAGCAGTACTTC CASRSRQGLTYEQYF
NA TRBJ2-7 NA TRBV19 TGTGCCAGTAGGGGGGCGCATTACGAGCAGTACTTC CASRGAHYEQYF
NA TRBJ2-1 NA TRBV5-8 TGTGCCAGCAGCCGCGCGGGCCCGGGCTACAATGAGCAGTTCTTC CASSRAGPGYNEQFF
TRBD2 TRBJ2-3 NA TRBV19 TGTGCCAGTACGCTAGCGGGAGGCACAGATACGCAGTATTTT CASTLAGGTDTQYF
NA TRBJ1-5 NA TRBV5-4 TGTGCCAGCAGCTTGATTTCGGGGGCTAGGCAGCCCCAGCATTTT CASSLISGARQPQHF
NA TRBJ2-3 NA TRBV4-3 TGCGCCAGCAGCCAAGCAGCCATGTCTAGCACAGATACGCAGTATTTT CASSQAAMSSTDTQYF
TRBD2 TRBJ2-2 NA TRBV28 TGTGCCAGCAGTTGGACTAGCGGGGACACCGGGGAGCTGTTTTTT CASSWTSGDTGELFF
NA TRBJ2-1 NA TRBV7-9 TGTGCCAGCAGACCGAGACTACTAGTGAATGAGCAGTTCTTC CASRPRLLVNEQFF